This TCR beta chain stems from a study of blood T cell repertoires in COVID-19. This study enrolled people aged about 18 to 90 from about two dozen US geographic areas. The repertoire was sequenced with immunoSEQ multiplex PCR; TCRdb's copy has only in-frame clones and lacks some. The repertoire holds about 130,000 clones, with roughly four fifths as singletons. The V and J ends lost 2 bases and 3 bases, in that order; junction bases with no gene match: 2. This CDR3 has 14 amino acids. In germline, CDR1 is MNHEY, CDR2 SVGAGI. This sequence joins TRBV6-5 and TRBJ1-2; TRBD1 agrees at 8 bases. The sample comprised PBMCs or T cells enriched from blood (not recorded which). The receptor was derived from a man younger than 45 who had recovered from COVID-19. The CDR3 sequence: CASSYRTGHYGYTF. The CDR3 DNA is TGTGCCAGCAGTTACCGGACAGGGCACTATGGCTACACCTTC.